These 20 T cell receptor beta chains originate from one sample sequenced in a study of T-cell memory formation after mild COVID-19. TCRdb passed the 5' RACE reads through MiXCR, listing each CDR3 protein once. This table has 350,000 to 550,000 distinct CDR3 sequences, over 15% appearing once. The sequencing sample was made of PBMCs or a T cell subset sorted from them (not recorded which). These receptor sequences come from a man in his late teens or twenties who had mild COVID-19 (a few samples of this study predate the infection). Cell type and time point are not known.

The CDR3 DNA sequence: TGTGCCAGCAGCGGCCCCGGGACGCTAAGCTCCTATAATTCACCCCTCCACTTT. The encoded protein is CASSGPGTLSSYNSPLHF. The genes are TRBV5-5 and TRBJ1-6; possibly TRBD1 for D (5 bases). Germline CDR1 reads SGHKS; CDR2 reads YYEKEE (reference sequence). This CDR3 has 18 amino acids. The V and J ends lost 4 bases and 0 bases respectively, with 17 bases between them.

This clonotype appeared a few times. V gene TRBV10-1 combines with J gene TRBJ2-2, with 8 bases fitting TRBD1. Per germline, CDR1 WNHNN and CDR2 SYGVQD (reference sequence). This CDR3 has 15 amino acids. Trimming cost V 6 bases and J 4 bases; bases outside gene matches: 7. CDR3 sequence reads: CASSPGGAGTGELFF. The CDR3 DNA reads as TGCGCCAGCAGCCCAGGGGGCGCCGGCACCGGGGAGCTGTTTTTT.

This clonotype has more than one count but fewer than ten. J is TRBJ2-2 and V is TRBV6-6; a possible D gene is TRBD1 (5 bases). Germline V gene data show CDR1 as MNHNY and CDR2 as SVGAGI (reference sequence). Between the trimmed V and J ends, which lost 7 bases and 6 bases, there was a span of 9 bases. The CDR3 sequence is 12 residues long. This chain's CDR3 is CASTKGSGELFF. DNA of the CDR3: TGTGCCAGCACCAAGGGGTCCGGGGAGCTGTTTTTT.

The table lists this clonotype with a few counts. The chain has TRBV3-1 and TRBJ2-1, with D tentatively TRBD2 (6 bases). Germline V lookup: CDR1 LGHDT, CDR2 YNNKEL (reference sequence). The CDR3 contains 15 residues. V shed 5 bases and J shed 0 bases, with 11 bases lying between them. CDR3 sequence reads: CASSTGGSSYNEQFF. The DNA of the CDR3 is TGTGCCAGCAGCACCGGGGGAAGCTCCTACAATGAGCAGTTCTTC.

This clonotype was seen a few times. The rearrangement links TRBV9 to TRBJ2-3, with 12 bases matching TRBD2. CDR1 and CDR2 (germline): SGDLS, YYNGEE. The CDR3 totals 15 residues. The V and J ends lost 3 bases and 3 bases, in that order; junction bases with no gene match: 2. The CDR3 region has the DNA TGTGCCAGCAGCGGAGGACTAGCGGGGACAGATACGCAGTATTTT. This codes for CASSGGLAGTDTQYF.

The chain uses TRBV11-2 and TRBJ1-2; the D gene is possibly TRBD1 (5 bases). The CDR3 is 14 amino acids. Germline values: CDR1 SGHAT, CDR2 FQNNGV. V lost 5 bases, J lost 4 bases, and 14 bases lay in between. DNA for the CDR3: TGTGCCAGCAGCGAAATGTCCGGGGCCTATGGCTACACCTTC. This encodes CASSEMSGAYGYTF.

The chain links TRBV6-5 to TRBJ1-2; unclear D gene. The V gene's germline CDR1 is MNHEY and CDR2 SVGAGI. This CDR3 spans 15 amino acids. The V and J ends lost 0 bases and 5 bases respectively, with 13 bases between them. The chain's CDR3 is CASSYSGRIWYGYTF. CDR3 in DNA: TGTGCCAGCAGTTACTCGGGGAGGATTTGGTATGGCTACACCTTC.

This clonotype was counted only a few times. The chain employs TRBV18 and TRBJ2-1; a possible D gene is TRBD2 (5 bases). The CDR3 runs to 15 residues. Trimming removed 3 bases at V and 2 bases at J, with 11 bases between. CDR1 and CDR2 from the germline V gene are KGHSH and LQKENI. The CDR3 DNA is TGTGCCAGCTCACCGCGCGGGCAGACCTACAATGAGCAGTTCTTC. Encoded protein: CASSPRGQTYNEQFF.

The chain carries TRBV20-1 and TRBJ2-5; perhaps D is TRBD1 or TRBD2 (5 bases each). The germline V gene has CDR1 DFQATT and CDR2 SNEGSKA (reference sequence). There are 14 residues in the CDR3. Trimming took off 6 bases at V and 2 bases at J, with 16 bases between the two ends. CDR3 sequence reads: CSAYIPGRQETQYF. The DNA of the CDR3 is TGCAGTGCCTATATTCCGGGACGGCAAGAGACCCAGTACTTC.

The chain is built from TRBV20-1 and TRBJ1-1, with D possibly matching TRBD1 (5 bases). The germline CDR1 and CDR2 sequences are DFQATT and SNEGSKA (reference sequence). Between the trimmed V and J ends, which lost 2 bases and 0 bases, there was a span of 13 bases. The CDR3 spans 15 residues. The CDR3 region has the DNA TGCAGTGCTAGACCTTCGGGGCTTATGAACACTGAAGCTTTCTTT. This encodes CSARPSGLMNTEAFF.

This clonotype was detected a few times. The chain uses TRBV4-1 and TRBJ1-1; D unresolved. Germline V gene sequence: CDR1 MGHRA, CDR2 YSYEKL. The CDR3 sequence is 13 residues long. V gave up 6 bases and J gave up 0 bases, with 8 bases separating them. CDR3 bases: TGCGCCAGCAGTGGGCGGGTGAACACTGAAGCTTTCTTT. Encoded protein: CASSGRVNTEAFF.

This clonotype was picked up a small number of times. The V and J genes are TRBV6-5 and TRBJ1-2; D ambiguous. There are 13 residues in the CDR3. V shed 0 bases and J shed 14 bases, with 16 bases lying between them. Germline values: CDR1 MNHEY, CDR2 SVGAGI. The CDR3 nucleotides are TGTGCCAGCAGTTACTCGGGTTACGCGGCTGTAACCTTC. As protein: CASSYSGYAAVTF.

This clonotype has a count of ten or more. CDR3: CASSQGTSDYTGELFF. As DNA, the CDR3 is TGTGCCAGCAGCCAAGGGACTAGCGACTACACCGGGGAGCTGTTTTTT. The V and J genes are TRBV3-2 and TRBJ2-2; the DNA was not compared with TRBD2, the D call given in the table. TRBV3-2 is termed a pseudogene. There are 16 residues in the CDR3.

There are many counts of this clonotype. This rearrangement joins TRBV5-1 to TRBJ2-3; TRBD2 might be the D (7 bases). The germline V and J ends were trimmed by 2 bases and 3 bases, with 19 bases remaining between them. Germline V lookup: CDR1 SGHRS, CDR2 YFSETQ. CDR3 length: 17 residues. The CDR3 DNA reads as TGCGCCAGCAGCTTTCGGGTTGGCGGGGGCGTGACAGATACGCAGTATTTT. Encoded protein: CASSFRVGGGVTDTQYF. Full variable domain (outside the CDR3, taken from reference TRBV5-1 and TRBJ2-3): KAGVTQTPRYLIKTRGQQVTLSCSPISGHRSVSWYQQTPGQGLQFLFEYFSETQRNKGNFPGRFSGRQFSNSRSEMNVSTLELGDSALYLCASSFRVGGGVTDTQYFGPGTRLTVL.

In this sample, this clonotype turned up a few times. V and J are TRBV15 and TRBJ2-2; D is possibly TRBD1 (5 bases). The CDR3 extends over 13 amino acids. The germline V gene has CDR1 LNHNV and CDR2 YYDKDF (reference sequence). V was trimmed by 5 bases and J by 5 bases, leaving 9 bases between them. The CDR3 here is CATSFRGTGELFF. The CDR3 DNA sequence: TGTGCCACCAGCTTTAGGGGAACCGGGGAGCTGTTTTTT.

The chain combines TRBV6-2 or TRBV6-3 with TRBJ2-7; possible D gene TRBD1, 6 bases. CDR3 length: 12 residues. CDR1 MNHEY and CDR2 SVGEGT come from the germline V gene. V was shortened by 4 bases and J by 6 bases, with 10 bases between the two germline ends. In DNA form, the CDR3 reads TGTGCCAGCAGTTTGAGGACAGCCGAGCAGTACTTC. Protein product: CASSLRTAEQYF.

This clonotype was found a few times. J is TRBJ2-7 and V is TRBV20-1; D is unresolved. From germline, CDR1 is DFQATT and CDR2 SNEGSKA (reference sequence). V was clipped by 1 base and J by 0 bases, with 4 bases between them. The CDR3 has 12 residues. This CDR3 is CSARVNSYEQYV. The CDR3 DNA is TGCAGTGCTAGAGTAAACTCCTACGAGCAGTACGTC.

This chain links TRBV11-2 with TRBJ2-4; 9 bases align to TRBD1. This CDR3 region has 15 residues. Trimming removed 3 bases from V and 4 bases from J; junction bases left unmatched: 4. Germline CDR1 and CDR2: SGHAT and FQNNGV. CDR3 residues: CASSLTGQGKNIQYF. CDR3 DNA: TGTGCCAGCAGCTTGACGGGACAGGGAAAAAACATTCAGTACTTC.

In its sample, this clonotype was seen a few times. The chain has TRBV5-1 and TRBJ1-1; no reliable D call. The CDR3 consists of 13 residues. Trimming cost V 3 bases and J 1 base, with 7 bases left between them. Looked up from germline, CDR1 is SGHRS and CDR2 is YFSETQ. The CDR3 DNA sequence: TGCGCCAGCAGCTACTTGAAGAACACTGAAGCTTTCTTT. Translated, it gives CASSYLKNTEAFF.

This clonotype was recorded many times. The chain joins TRBV5-1 to TRBJ2-5, with D unclear. The V and J ends lost 0 bases and 3 bases respectively, with 12 bases between them. CDR1 is SGHRS and CDR2 is YFSETQ in the germline V gene. This CDR3 comprises 15 residues. The CDR3 nucleotides read TGCGCCAGCAGCTTGGCAGGCATCCATGAAGAGACCCAGTACTTC. It encodes CASSLAGIHEETQYF.